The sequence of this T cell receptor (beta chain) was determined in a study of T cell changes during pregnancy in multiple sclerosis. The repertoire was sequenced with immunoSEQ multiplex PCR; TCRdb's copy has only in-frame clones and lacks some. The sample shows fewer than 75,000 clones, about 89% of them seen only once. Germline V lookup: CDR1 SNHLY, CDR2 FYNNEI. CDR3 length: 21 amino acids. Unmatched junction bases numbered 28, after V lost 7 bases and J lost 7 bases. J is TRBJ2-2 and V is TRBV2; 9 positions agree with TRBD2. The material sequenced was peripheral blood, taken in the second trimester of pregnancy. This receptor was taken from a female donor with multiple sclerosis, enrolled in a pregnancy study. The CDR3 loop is CASIRPGSPAGAGGPIGELFF. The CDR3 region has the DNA TGTGCCAGCATCCGGCCCGGATCCCCCGCTGGGGCGGGAGGGCCGATCGGGGAGCTGTTTTTT.